This record concerns one TCR beta chain sequence. Antigen specificity is unknown. Germline assignment: CDR1 SGHNT and CDR2 YYREEE (reference sequence). The CDR3 is made up of 13 amino acids. Between the trimmed V and J ends, which lost 4 bases and 6 bases, there was a span of 11 bases. Using immunoSEQ multiplex PCR, the repertoire was profiled, and TCRdb retains in-frame clones only, with some absent. This sample carries some 120,000 clones, around nine tenths of them seen once, and the ten largest clones take roughly 10%. The sample belongs to a study of PD-1 blockade in mismatch repair-deficient tumors. Study-level background: Patients had about eleven mismatch repair-deficient cancer types and were previously treated and progressing.

The study's findings and limits: Tumor-resident clones, often undetectable pretreatment in blood, expanded then contracted after pembrolizumab.

The specimen was peripheral blood, collected 70 to 72 weeks after starting pembrolizumab. The chain employs TRBV5-4 and TRBJ1-5, with D possibly matching TRBD1 (5 bases). This TCR derives from an adult with mismatch repair-deficient cancer. In nucleotides, the CDR3 is TGTGCCAGCAGCCCCACCGGGGGTCAGCCCCAGCATTTT. It yields the protein CASSPTGGQPQHF.